The clone carrying this T cell receptor beta chain was observed a few times. TCR beta was sequenced from blood CD8+ and CD4+ T cells. Negative isolation was applied to CD8+ and CD4+ T cells, and FACS enrichment was applied to TEMRA cells. The data are from a study of CD8 T cells in Susac syndrome. The authors reverse transcribed roughly 0.5 to 1 ug RNA with random hexamers. It was immunoSEQ multiplex PCR that amplified TCR beta CDR3 across 54 Vbeta and 13 Jbeta. MiXCR, run by TCRdb on the immunoSEQ multiplex PCR reads, gives a single entry per CDR3 protein. Counted here are some 120,000 distinct CDR3 sequences, about 94% occurring once; the ten biggest clones make up roughly 0.13%. V was clipped by 0 bases and J by 5 bases, with 3 bases between them. This CDR3 has 12 residues. Germline CDR1 and CDR2: MNHEY and SMNVEV (reference sequence).

The clonotype comes from a human donor with multiple sclerosis. V usage is TRBV27 and J usage is TRBJ2-3; no reliable D call. The sample was CD4+ T cells from PBMCs. In DNA form, the CDR3 reads TGTGCCAGCAGTTTATCGGGAGATACGCAGTATTTT. Translated: CASSLSGDTQYF.